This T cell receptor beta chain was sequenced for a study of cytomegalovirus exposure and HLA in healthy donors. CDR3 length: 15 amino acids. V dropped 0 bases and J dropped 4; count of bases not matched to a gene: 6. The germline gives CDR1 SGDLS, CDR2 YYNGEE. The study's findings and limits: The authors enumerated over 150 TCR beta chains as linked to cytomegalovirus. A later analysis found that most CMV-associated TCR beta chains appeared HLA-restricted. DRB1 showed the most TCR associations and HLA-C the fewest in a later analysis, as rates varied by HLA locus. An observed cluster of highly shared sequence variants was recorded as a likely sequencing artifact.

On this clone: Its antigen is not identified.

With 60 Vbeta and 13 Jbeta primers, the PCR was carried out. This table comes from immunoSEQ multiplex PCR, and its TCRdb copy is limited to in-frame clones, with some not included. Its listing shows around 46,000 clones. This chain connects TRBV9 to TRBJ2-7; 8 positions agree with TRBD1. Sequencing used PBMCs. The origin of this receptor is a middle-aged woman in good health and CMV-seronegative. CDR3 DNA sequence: TGTGCCAGCAGCGTAGGTTGGCAGGGGGCGTACGAGCAGTACTTC. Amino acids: CASSVGWQGAYEQYF.